This TCR beta chain derives from a study of beta chain features in type 1 diabetes (dated by TCRdb to 2016 to 2019). With respect to the entire study: Mean age, gender distribution, total cell number and subset yield did not differ between patients and healthy donors. A total of 100 million to 110 million sorted cells were examined across all samples, and a strong correlation was observed between cell number per subset and RNA yield. The study compared the TCRB repertoires of sorted circulating CD4+ T cell subsets in recently diagnosed type 1 diabetes patients with those in matched healthy donors. Whereas all 28 donors provided naive and central memory subsets, regulatory and stem cell-like memory subsets were isolated from just 8 patients and roughly 8 healthy donors.

Each donor gave one peripheral blood draw, averaging approximately 110 mL, which was collected into heparinised tubes. A BD FACSAria II and a panel including CD45RO, CCR7, CD25, CD127, CD95 and CD27 were used to sort naive, central memory, regulatory and stem cell-like memory CD4+ T cells. Purity was above 95% for every sorted population. PBMCs were isolated immediately by Lymphoprep density gradient centrifugation and stained directly without culture. Samples were stained and sorted in pairs, with one healthy donor and one patient per experiment, so that batch effects were minimized. The entire amount of isolated RNA was reverse transcribed using the High Capacity cDNA Reverse Transcription Kit, so the sequenced TCRB transcripts were expressed ones. Naive, central memory and regulatory T cell samples underwent deep immunoSEQ sequencing, averaging approximately 3.3 million total reads per sample. Sorted cells were lysed in RLT buffer, and RNA was extracted using DNase-treated RNeasy Micro or Mini kits according to cell number. Each cell subset was processed separately to prevent cross-contamination, with patient and healthy donor samples processed together. The immunoSEQ multiplex PCR was used to amplify TCRB sequences from cDNA, yielding 87-bp fragments that span the CDR3 region. Amplicons were sequenced on the Illumina HiSeq platform. From the authors' description of their analysis: PCR bias was corrected computationally using synthetic template baselines, and reads within Hamming distance 2 were collapsed, with unmergeable singletons discarded. Reads were aligned to IMGT to assign V, D and J genes, CDR3 length, and insertions or deletions at six rearrangement sites. Within each subset, clonotype counts were normalized to sorted cell number, and only after that were true diversity and Gini coefficients computed with the tcR R package. Repertoire sharing was quantified using the overlap coefficient calculated on TCRB nucleotide sequences. As a proxy for the pre-selection repertoire, out-of-frame TCRB sequences from naive cells were analyzed. Imported from immuneACCESS, the table was reduced by TCRdb to in-frame sequences with V and J called. These copies leave out some clones; in studies compared against another copy, an unresolved V gene accounts for under half, and the cause of the remainder is not known. The V and J calls and clone size are taken from that table; D and trimming were inferred from the DNA. For this sample there are hundreds of thousands of clones; 15% to 19% appear just once. Together, the top ten hold about 0.097% of the sample.

Study-wide conclusions, independent of this receptor: Naive, central memory and regulatory TCRB repertoires appeared to be more alike among patients than among healthy donors. Because small numbers of individuals were included in the HLA sub-analyses, any influence of HLA type on TCRB rearrangement was left unresolved. PCR may preferentially amplify shorter templates, but because patient and control samples were amplified and corrected together, any resulting skew would affect both groups equally. Because cDNA was sequenced instead of genomic DNA, highly expressing activated cells could be over-represented, though the groups showed no difference in activation or CD3 levels. A moderate but significant shortening of TCRB CDR3 length was observed in type 1 diabetes patients in all four CD4+ subsets. At VDJ recombination sites, type 1 diabetes patients had fewer insertions and more deleted nucleotides, which implies abnormalities in thymic rearrangement.

This clone appeared a few times. Its antigen is not yet known. No quality values exist for individual bases; no much larger clone is one base distant. CDR3 length: 16 amino acids, cysteine to phenylalanine. Only CDR3 DNA remains: 48 bases, in frame from the first base. As encoded in the germline V gene, CDR1 is SGDLS while CDR2 is YYNGEE. The germline ends are 13 bases apart after V is trimmed by 0 bases and J by 0 bases. Input material: naive CD4+ T cells from blood. The cell subset or site label on this specimen signifies: true naive CD4+ T cells. The chain couples TRBV9 to TRBJ2-7; no D gene can be assigned with confidence. The receptor was derived from a man between 18 and 35 years old in good health. The CDR3 reads CASSVAPTGLSYEQYF. Read as DNA, the sequence is TGTGCCAGCAGCGTAGCCCCCACGGGTCTCTCCTACGAGCAGTACTTC. Here the CDR3 is joined to the reference TRBV9 and TRBJ2-7 genes, and the full variable domain is: DSGVTQTPKHLITATGQRVTLRCSPRSGDLSVYWYQQSLDQGLQFLIQYYNGEERAKGNILERFSAQQFPDLHSELNLSSLELGDSALYFCASSVAPTGLSYEQYFGPGTRLTVT.